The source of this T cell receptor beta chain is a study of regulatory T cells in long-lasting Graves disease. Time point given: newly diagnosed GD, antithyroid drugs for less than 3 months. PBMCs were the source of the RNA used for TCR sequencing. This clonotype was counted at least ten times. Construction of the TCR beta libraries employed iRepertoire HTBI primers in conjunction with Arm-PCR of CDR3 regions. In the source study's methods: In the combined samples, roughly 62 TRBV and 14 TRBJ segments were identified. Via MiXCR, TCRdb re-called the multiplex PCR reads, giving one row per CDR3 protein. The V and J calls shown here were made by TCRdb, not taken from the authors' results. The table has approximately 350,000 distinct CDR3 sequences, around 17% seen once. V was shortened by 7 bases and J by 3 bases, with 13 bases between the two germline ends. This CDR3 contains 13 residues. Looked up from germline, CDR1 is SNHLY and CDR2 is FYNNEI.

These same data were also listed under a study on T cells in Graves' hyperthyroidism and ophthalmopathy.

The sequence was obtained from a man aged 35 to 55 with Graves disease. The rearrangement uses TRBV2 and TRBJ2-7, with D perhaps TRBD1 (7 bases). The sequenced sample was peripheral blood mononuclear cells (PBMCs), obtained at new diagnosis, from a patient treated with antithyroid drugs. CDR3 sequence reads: CASMRDRDYEQYF. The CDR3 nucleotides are TGTGCCAGCATGCGGGACAGAGACTACGAGCAGTACTTC.